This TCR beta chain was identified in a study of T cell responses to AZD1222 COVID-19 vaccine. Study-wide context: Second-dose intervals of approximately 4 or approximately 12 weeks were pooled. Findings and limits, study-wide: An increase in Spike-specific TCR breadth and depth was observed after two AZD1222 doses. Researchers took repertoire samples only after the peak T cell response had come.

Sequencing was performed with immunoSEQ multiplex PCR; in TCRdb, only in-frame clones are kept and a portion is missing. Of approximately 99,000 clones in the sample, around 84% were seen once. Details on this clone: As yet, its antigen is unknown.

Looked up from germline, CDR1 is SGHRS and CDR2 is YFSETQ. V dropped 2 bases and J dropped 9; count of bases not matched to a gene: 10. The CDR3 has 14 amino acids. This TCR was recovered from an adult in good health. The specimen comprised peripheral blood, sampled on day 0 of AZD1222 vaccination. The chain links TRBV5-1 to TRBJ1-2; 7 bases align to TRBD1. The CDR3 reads CASSLGGQTGSYTF. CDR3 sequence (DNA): TGCGCCAGCAGCTTAGGGGGACAGACGGGGAGCTACACCTTC.